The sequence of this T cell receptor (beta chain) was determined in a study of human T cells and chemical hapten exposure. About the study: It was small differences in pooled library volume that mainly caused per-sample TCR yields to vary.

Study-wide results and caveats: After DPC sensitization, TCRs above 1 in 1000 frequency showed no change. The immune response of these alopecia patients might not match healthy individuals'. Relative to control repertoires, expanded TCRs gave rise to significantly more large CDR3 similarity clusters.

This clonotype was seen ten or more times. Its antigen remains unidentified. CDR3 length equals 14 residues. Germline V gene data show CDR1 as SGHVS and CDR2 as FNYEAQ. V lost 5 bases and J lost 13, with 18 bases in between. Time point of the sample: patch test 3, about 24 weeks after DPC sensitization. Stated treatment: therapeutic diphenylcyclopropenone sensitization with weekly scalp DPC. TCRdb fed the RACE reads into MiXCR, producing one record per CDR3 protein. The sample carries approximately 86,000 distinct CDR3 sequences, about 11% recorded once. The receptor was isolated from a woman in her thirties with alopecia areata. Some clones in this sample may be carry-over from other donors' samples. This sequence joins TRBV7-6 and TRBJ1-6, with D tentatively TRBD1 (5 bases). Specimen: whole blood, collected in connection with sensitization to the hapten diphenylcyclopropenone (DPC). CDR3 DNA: TGTGCCAGCAGCAACACCGCCACAGGTTTCCCCCTCCACTTT. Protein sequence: CASSNTATGFPLHF.